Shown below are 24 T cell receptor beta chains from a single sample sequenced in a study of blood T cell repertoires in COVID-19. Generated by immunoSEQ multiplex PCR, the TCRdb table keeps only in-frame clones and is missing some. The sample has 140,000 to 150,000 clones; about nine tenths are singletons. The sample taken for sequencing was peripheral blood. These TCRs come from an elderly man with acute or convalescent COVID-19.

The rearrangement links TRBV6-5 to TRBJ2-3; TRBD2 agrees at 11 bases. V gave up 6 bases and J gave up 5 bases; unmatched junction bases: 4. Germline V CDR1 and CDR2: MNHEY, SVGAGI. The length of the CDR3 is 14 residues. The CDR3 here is CASRAGLAGDTQYF. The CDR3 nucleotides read TGTGCCAGCAGAGCCGGACTAGCGGGAGATACGCAGTATTTT.

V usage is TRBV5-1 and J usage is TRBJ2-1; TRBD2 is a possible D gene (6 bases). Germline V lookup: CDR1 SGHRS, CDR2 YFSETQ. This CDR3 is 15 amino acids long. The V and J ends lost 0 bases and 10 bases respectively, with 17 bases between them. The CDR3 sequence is CASSLGAGSSGEQFF. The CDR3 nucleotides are TGCGCCAGCAGCTTGGGTGCGGGGAGCAGCGGAGAGCAGTTCTTC.

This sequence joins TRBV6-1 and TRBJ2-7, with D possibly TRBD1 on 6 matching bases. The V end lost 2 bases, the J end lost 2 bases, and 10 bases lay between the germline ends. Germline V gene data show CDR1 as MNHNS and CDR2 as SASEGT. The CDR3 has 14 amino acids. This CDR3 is CASSESWGPYEQYF. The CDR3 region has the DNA TGTGCCAGCAGTGAAAGTTGGGGGCCCTACGAGCAGTACTTC.

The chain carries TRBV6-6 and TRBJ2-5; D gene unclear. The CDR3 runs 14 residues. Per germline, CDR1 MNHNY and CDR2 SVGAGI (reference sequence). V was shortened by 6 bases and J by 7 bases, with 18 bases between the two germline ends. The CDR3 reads CASSPGLALGTQYF. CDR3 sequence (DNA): TGTGCCAGCAGCCCCGGCCTGGCTCTAGGGACCCAGTACTTC.

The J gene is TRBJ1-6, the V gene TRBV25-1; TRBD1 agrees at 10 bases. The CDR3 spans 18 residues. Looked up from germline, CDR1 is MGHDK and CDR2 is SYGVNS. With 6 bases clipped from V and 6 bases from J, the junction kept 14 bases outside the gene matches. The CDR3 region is CASRPGTGVRLLNSPLHF. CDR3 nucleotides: TGTGCCAGCAGACCCGGGACAGGGGTGCGGTTGCTTAATTCACCCCTCCACTTT.

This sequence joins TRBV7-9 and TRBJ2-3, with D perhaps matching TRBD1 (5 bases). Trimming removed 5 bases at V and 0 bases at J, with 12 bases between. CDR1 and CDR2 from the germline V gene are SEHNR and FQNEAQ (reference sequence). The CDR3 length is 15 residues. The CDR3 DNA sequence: TGTGCCAGCAGCCGGCGGACAACTAGCACAGATACGCAGTATTTT. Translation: CASSRRTTSTDTQYF.

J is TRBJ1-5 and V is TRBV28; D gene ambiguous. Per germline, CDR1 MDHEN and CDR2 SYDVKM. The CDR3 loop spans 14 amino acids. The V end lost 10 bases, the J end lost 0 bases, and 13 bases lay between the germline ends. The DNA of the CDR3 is TGTGCCACCGCGCCAGGCTATAGCAATCAGCCCCAGCATTTT. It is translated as CATAPGYSNQPQHF.

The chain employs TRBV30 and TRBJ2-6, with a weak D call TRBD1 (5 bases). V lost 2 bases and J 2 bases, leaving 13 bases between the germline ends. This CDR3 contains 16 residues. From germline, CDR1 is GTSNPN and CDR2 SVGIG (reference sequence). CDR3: CAWSYPGHAGANVLTF. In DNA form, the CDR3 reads TGTGCCTGGAGTTACCCAGGACACGCTGGGGCCAACGTCCTGACTTTC.

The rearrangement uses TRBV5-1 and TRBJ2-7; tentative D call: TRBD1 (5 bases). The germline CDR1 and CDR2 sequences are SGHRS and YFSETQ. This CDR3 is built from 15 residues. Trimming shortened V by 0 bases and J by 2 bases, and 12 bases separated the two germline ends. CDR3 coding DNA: TGCGCCAGCAGCTTGGAGTGGGGCGGTACCTACGAGCAGTACTTC. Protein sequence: CASSLEWGGTYEQYF. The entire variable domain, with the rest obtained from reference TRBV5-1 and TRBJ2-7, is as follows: KAGVTQTPRYLIKTRGQQVTLSCSPISGHRSVSWYQQTPGQGLQFLFEYFSETQRNKGNFPGRFSGRQFSNSRSEMNVSTLELGDSALYLCASSLEWGGTYEQYFGPGTRLTVT.

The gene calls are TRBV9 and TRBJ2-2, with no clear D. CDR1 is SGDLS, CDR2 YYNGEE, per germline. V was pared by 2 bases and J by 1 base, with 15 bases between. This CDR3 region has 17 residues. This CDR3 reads CASSVQGRAGNTGELFF. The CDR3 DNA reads TGTGCCAGCAGCGTGCAAGGCCGAGCAGGGAACACCGGGGAGCTGTTTTTT.

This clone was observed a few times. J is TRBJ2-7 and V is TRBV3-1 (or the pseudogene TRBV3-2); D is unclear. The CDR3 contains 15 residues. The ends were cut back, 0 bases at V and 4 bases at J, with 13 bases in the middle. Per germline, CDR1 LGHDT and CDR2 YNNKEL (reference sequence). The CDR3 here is CASSQELVLIYEQYF. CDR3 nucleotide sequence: TGTGCCAGCAGCCAAGAGCTGGTACTTATATACGAGCAGTACTTC.

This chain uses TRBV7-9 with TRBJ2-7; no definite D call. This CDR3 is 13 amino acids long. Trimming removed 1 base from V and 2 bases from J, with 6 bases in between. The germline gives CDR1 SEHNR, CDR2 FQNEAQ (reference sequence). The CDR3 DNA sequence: TGTGCCAGCAGCTTAGGGCGGACCTACGAGCAGTACTTC. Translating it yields CASSLGRTYEQYF.

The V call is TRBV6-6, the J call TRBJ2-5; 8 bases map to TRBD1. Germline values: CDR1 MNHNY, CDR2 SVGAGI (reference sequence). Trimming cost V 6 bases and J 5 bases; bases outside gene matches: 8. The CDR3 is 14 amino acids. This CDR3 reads CASSPTGARETQYF. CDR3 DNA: TGTGCCAGCAGCCCGACAGGGGCACGGGAGACCCAGTACTTC.

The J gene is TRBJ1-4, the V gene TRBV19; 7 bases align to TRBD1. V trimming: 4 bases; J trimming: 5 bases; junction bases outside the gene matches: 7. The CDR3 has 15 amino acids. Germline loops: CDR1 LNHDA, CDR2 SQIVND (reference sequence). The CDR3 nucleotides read TGTGCCAGTAGTACGGTGACAGGGTCGAATGAAAAACTGTTTTTT. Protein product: CASSTVTGSNEKLFF.

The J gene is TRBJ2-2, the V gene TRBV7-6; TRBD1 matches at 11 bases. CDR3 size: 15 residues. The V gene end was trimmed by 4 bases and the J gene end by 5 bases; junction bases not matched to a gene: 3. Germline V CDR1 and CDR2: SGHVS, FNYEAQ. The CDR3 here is CASSYGTGGTGELFF. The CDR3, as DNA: TGTGCCAGCAGCTACGGGACAGGGGGGACCGGGGAGCTGTTTTTT.

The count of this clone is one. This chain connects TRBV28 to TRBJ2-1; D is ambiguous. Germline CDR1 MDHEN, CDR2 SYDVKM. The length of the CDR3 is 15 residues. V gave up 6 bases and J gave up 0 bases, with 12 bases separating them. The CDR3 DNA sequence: TGTGCCAGCAGGAGTGTAAGGAGCTCCTACAATGAGCAGTTCTTC. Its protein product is CASRSVRSSYNEQFF.

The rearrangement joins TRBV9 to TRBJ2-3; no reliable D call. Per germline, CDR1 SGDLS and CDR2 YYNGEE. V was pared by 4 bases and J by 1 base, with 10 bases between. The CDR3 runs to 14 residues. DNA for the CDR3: TGTGCCAGCAGCCCCGCCGTAGGCACAGATACGCAGTATTTT. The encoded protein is CASSPAVGTDTQYF.

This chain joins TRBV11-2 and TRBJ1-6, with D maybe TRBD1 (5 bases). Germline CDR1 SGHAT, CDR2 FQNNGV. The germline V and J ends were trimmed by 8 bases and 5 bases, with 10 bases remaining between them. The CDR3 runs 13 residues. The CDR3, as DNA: TGTGCCAGCTCCGGGACTAATAATTCACCCCTCCACTTT. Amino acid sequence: CASSGTNNSPLHF.

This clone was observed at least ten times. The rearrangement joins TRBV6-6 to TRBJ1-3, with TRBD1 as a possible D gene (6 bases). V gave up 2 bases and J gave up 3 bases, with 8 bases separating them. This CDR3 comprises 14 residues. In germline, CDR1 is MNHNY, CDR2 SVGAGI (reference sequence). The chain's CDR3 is CASSYGGGGNTIYF. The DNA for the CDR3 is TGTGCCAGCAGTTACGGGGGCGGTGGAAACACCATATATTTT.

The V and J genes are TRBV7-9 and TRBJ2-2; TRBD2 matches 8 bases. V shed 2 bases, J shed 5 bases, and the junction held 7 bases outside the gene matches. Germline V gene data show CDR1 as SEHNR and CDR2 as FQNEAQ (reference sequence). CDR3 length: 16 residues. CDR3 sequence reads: CASSLREGFQTGELFF. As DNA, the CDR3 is TGTGCCAGCAGCTTACGGGAGGGATTCCAAACCGGGGAGCTGTTTTTT.

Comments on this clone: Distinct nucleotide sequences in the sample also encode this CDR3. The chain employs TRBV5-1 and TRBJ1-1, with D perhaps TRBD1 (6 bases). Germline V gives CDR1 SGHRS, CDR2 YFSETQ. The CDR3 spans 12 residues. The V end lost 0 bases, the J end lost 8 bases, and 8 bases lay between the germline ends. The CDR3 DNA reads TGCGCCAGCAGCTTGGAGCAGGGGGAAGCTTTCTTT. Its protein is CASSLEQGEAFF.

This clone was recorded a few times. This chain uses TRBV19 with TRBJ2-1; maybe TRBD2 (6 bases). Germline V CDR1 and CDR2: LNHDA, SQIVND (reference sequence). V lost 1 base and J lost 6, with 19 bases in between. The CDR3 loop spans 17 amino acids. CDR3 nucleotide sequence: TGTGCCAGTAGTATAGCCCTTCCGAGCGGGTCGTTCAATGAGCAGTTCTTC. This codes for CASSIALPSGSFNEQFF.

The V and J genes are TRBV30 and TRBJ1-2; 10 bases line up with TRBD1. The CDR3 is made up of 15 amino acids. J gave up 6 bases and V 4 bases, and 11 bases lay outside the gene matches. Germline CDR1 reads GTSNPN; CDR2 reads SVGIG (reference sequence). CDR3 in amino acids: CAWNRDRGSSDGYTF. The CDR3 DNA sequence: TGTGCCTGGAACCGGGACAGGGGTTCGTCAGATGGCTACACCTTC.

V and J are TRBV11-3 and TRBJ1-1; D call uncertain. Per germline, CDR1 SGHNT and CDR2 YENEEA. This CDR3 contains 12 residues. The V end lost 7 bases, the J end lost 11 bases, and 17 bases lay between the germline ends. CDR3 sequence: CASNISGVRAFF. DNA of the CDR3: TGTGCCAGCAACATTTCGGGAGTTAGGGCTTTCTTT.